This T cell receptor (beta chain) originates from a study of Ad26.COV2.S vaccination and SARS-CoV-2 variants. Looking at the study overall: The donor participated in the COV1001 trial, in its Ad26.COV2.S arm. Each vaccinee took Ad26.COV2.S intramuscularly, once or twice 56 days apart. Findings and limits, study-wide: Reported post-vaccination CD8+ and CD4+ T cell responses to spike showed substantial breadth.

This clone was seen a handful of times. Its antigen is not identified. The V end lost 5 bases, the J end lost 3 bases, and 22 bases lay between the germline ends. The germline CDR1 and CDR2 sequences are MGHRA and YSYEKL. This CDR3 is built from 18 residues. The treatment denotes: 15 to 20 received Ad26.COV2.S at low or high dose, single or two shots; a few received placebo; per-sample allocation not given. Specimen acquisition occurred on day 63 following the initial vaccine or placebo injection. This person who donated was an adult of 18-55 years in Boston. Using immunoSEQ multiplex PCR, the repertoire was profiled, and TCRdb retains in-frame clones only, with some absent. The table shows roughly 450,000 clones, with more than 80% occurring only once.

Sequenced here: peripheral blood, sampled in a trial of Ad26.COV2.S vaccine versus placebo. The sequence came from a person aged 18-65 years who received the Ad26.COV2.S COVID-19 vaccine or a placebo. V gene TRBV4-1 combines with J gene TRBJ2-2; weak D call: TRBD1 (6 bases). CDR3 protein: CASSARRDTQRYTGELFF. The CDR3 bases are TGCGCCAGCAGCGCCCGCCGGGACACCCAAAGGTACACCGGGGAGCTGTTTTTT.